The clone carrying this T cell receptor (beta chain) was counted ten times or more. V was pared by 2 bases and J by 1 base, with 6 bases of the junction left unmatched. The CDR3 extends over 16 amino acids. Germline lookup yields CDR1 MDHEN and CDR2 SYDVKM. Serum thyroxine and TRAb, along with clinical symptoms, thyroid ultrasound and orbital computed tomography, were what diagnosis relied on. This entry is derived from a study of Graves' ophthalmopathy and Graves' hyperthyroidism. Turning to the study itself: Before any treatment was given, at initial diagnosis, peripheral blood was collected.

Investigators amplified TCR beta CDR3 regions from RNA transcripts. The workflow started with a first-round RT-PCR run with HTBI primers and then moved on to a second-round multiplex PCR. TCRdb fed the multiplex PCR reads into MiXCR, producing one record per CDR3 protein. The table lists about half a million distinct CDR3 sequences, approximately 15% of them singletons. This TCR was sampled from a woman aged 25 to 39 with Graves' ophthalmopathy. The V call is TRBV28, the J call TRBJ2-7, with 9 bases aligning to TRBD1. The sequenced sample consisted of blood. The CDR3 DNA follows: TGTGCCAGCAGTTTAACCGGGACAGGGACGTCCTACGAGCAGTACTTC. It is translated as CASSLTGTGTSYEQYF.